One and the same sample provided the 26 T cell receptor beta chains below, sequenced in a study of blood T cell repertoires in COVID-19. Here immunoSEQ multiplex PCR was the method, and the copy in TCRdb shows in-frame clones only, minus some. The sample consists of some 120,000 clones, about 80% of them appearing once. The sequenced sample consisted of peripheral blood. The receptors shown here come from a woman aged 45-59 years with acute or convalescent COVID-19.

This rearrangement joins TRBV5-5 to TRBJ2-3; 8 bases map to TRBD1. Germline V lookup: CDR1 SGHKS, CDR2 YYEKEE (reference sequence). The CDR3 is 13 amino acids. The V gene end was trimmed by 5 bases and the J gene end by 8 bases; junction bases not matched to a gene: 7. Written as DNA, the CDR3 is TGTGCCAGCAGTTCTACAGGGGGGCGTACGCAGTATTTT. Protein: CASSSTGGRTQYF.

V is TRBV7-9 and J is TRBJ2-1; 8 positions match TRBD1. This CDR3 has 15 residues. V shed 4 bases, J shed 6 bases, and the junction held 8 bases outside the gene matches. Germline values: CDR1 SEHNR, CDR2 FQNEAQ (reference sequence). DNA for the CDR3: TGTGCCAGCAGCTCGGGACAGGTCCCCTTCAATGAGCAGTTCTTC. Encoded protein: CASSSGQVPFNEQFF.

V usage is TRBV3-1 (or the pseudogene TRBV3-2) and J usage is TRBJ2-7; D is ambiguous. CDR1 and CDR2 (germline): LGHDT, YNNKEL (reference sequence). Trimming removed 0 bases at V and 3 bases at J, with 12 bases between. The CDR3 is made up of 15 amino acids. CDR3 nucleotides: TGTGCCAGCAGCCAAGATGAAGGTTCGGGCTACGAGCAGTACTTC. It yields the protein CASSQDEGSGYEQYF.

At least ten counts were recorded for this clone. The chain links TRBV15 to TRBJ2-5; D call uncertain. This CDR3 comprises 14 residues. Germline CDR1 and CDR2: LNHNV and YYDKDF (reference sequence). V gave up 1 base and J gave up 9 bases, with 15 bases separating them. CDR3 DNA: TGTGCCACCAGCAGAGGCACGGTCCTGGTACCCCAGTACTTC. It encodes CATSRGTVLVPQYF.

The chain combines TRBV2 with TRBJ2-3, with TRBD2 identical over 8 bases. The CDR3 contains 15 residues. The germline CDR1 and CDR2 sequences are SNHLY and FYNNEI. V shed 5 bases, J shed 0 bases, and the junction held 4 bases outside the gene matches. The CDR3 region is CASSLRGGSTDTQYF. In DNA, the CDR3 is TGTGCCAGCAGTCTCCGGGGGGGTAGCACAGATACGCAGTATTTT.

This chain links TRBV7-8 with TRBJ2-2; 7 bases align to TRBD1. CDR3 length: 17 residues. V shed 0 bases and J 7 bases; nucleotides not matched to a gene: 11. Germline CDR1 and CDR2: SGHVS and FQNEAQ. CDR3: CASSLAAGRGRHGELFF. CDR3 sequence (DNA): TGTGCCAGCAGCTTAGCTGCTGGAAGGGGGCGCCACGGGGAGCTGTTTTTT.

The chain uses TRBV28 and TRBJ2-7; TRBD2 is a possible D gene (5 bases). Trimming left V 10 bases short and J 5 bases short, with 24 bases between. This CDR3 comprises 15 residues. Germline V gene lookup returns CDR1 MDHEN and CDR2 SYDVKM. The CDR3 protein is CAIGGEGSVRNEQYF. DNA for the CDR3: TGTGCCATCGGTGGAGAGGGCTCGGTCCGGAACGAGCAGTACTTC.

This chain links TRBV4-2 with TRBJ2-2, with D hard to call. V gave up 2 bases and J gave up 5 bases, with 9 bases separating them. The CDR3 is made up of 14 amino acids. Germline CDR1 and CDR2: LGHNA and YNFKEQ. CDR3 in amino acids: CASSQFRSTGELFF. Written as DNA, the CDR3 is TGTGCCAGCAGCCAATTTCGGTCAACCGGGGAGCTGTTTTTT.

V gene TRBV24-1 combines with J gene TRBJ1-2; D remains ambiguous. Germline assignment: CDR1 KGHDR and CDR2 SFDVKD. V was cut by 2 bases and J by 8 bases, with 14 bases left in between. The CDR3 loop spans 14 amino acids. CDR3 nucleotides: TGTGCCACCAGTGATTCTTTTCACGGGGAAGGCTACACCTTC. Its protein product is CATSDSFHGEGYTF.

V is TRBV6-5 and J is TRBJ1-2; no firm D call. The CDR3 consists of 14 residues. The V end was cut by 2 bases, the J end by 3 bases, with 10 bases between. Germline V gives CDR1 MNHEY, CDR2 SVGAGI. CDR3 in amino acids: CASSYDGEDYGYTF. CDR3 coding DNA: TGTGCCAGCAGTTACGACGGGGAAGACTATGGCTACACCTTC.

The chain is built from TRBV15 and TRBJ1-2; no clear D. The V gene's germline CDR1 is LNHNV and CDR2 YYDKDF (reference sequence). CDR3 length: 12 residues. The V gene lost 0 bases and the J gene lost 4 bases, with 3 bases spanning the gap. DNA for the CDR3: TGTGCCACCAGCAGAGAGGCCTATGGCTACACCTTC. Residues: CATSREAYGYTF.

Of note for this clone: Other DNA variants within this sample encode the same CDR3. V and J are TRBV5-1 and TRBJ1-5, with 8 bases aligning to TRBD1. With 1 base clipped from V and 4 bases from J, the junction kept 1 base outside the gene matches. This CDR3 is built from 14 residues. The germline CDR1 and CDR2 sequences are SGHRS and YFSETQ. The CDR3 loop reads CASSLTGGNQPQHF. Here the CDR3 DNA reads TGCGCCAGCAGCTTGACAGGGGGGAATCAGCCCCAGCATTTT.

The chain recombines TRBV10-3 with TRBJ1-1; TRBD1 matches at 7 bases. CDR3 length: 15 amino acids. With V trimmed by 10 bases and J by 1 base, 12 bases remained unmatched. The germline V gene encodes CDR1 ENHRY and CDR2 SYGVKD. DNA for the CDR3: TGTGCCACCGCAAACAAACGGGACAGGAACACTGAAGCTTTCTTT. Amino acid sequence: CATANKRDRNTEAFF.

This chain joins TRBV19 and TRBJ1-1, with TRBD1 matching over 7 bases. Germline lookup yields CDR1 LNHDA and CDR2 SQIVND (reference sequence). V gave up 7 bases and J gave up 0 bases; unmatched junction bases: 11. This CDR3 comprises 16 residues. In nucleotides, the CDR3 is TGTGCCAGTACTACCCTGGGACAGCTCATGAACACTGAAGCTTTCTTT. Its protein is CASTTLGQLMNTEAFF. Filled out from reference TRBV19 and TRBJ1-1, the complete variable domain reads DGGITQSPKYLFRKEGQNVTLSCEQNLNHDAMYWYRQDPGQGLRLIYYSQIVNDFQKGDIAEGYSVSREKKESFPLTVTSAQKNPTAFYLCASTTLGQLMNTEAFFGQGTRLTVV.

This rearrangement joins TRBV7-8 to TRBJ2-5, with 10 bases fitting TRBD1. Germline V gene data show CDR1 as SGHVS and CDR2 as FQNEAQ. Unmatched junction bases numbered 8, after V lost 5 bases and J lost 5 bases. The CDR3 is 15 residues long. The CDR3 coding sequence is TGTGCCAGCAGCAAGGACAGGGGGGAATCGGAGACCCAGTACTTC. Its protein is CASSKDRGESETQYF. The whole variable domain, filled in from reference TRBV7-8 and TRBJ2-5, reads GAGVSQSPRYKVAKRGQDVALRCDPISGHVSLFWYQQALGQGPEFLTYFQNEAQLDKSGLPSDRFFAERPEGSVSTLKIQRTQQEDSAVYLCASSKDRGESETQYFGPGTRLLVL.

V and J are TRBV27 and TRBJ1-1; TRBD1 might be the D (5 bases). The CDR3 consists of 13 residues. Germline V gene data show CDR1 as MNHEY and CDR2 as SMNVEV (reference sequence). V was clipped by 5 bases and J by 5 bases, with 12 bases between them. Here the CDR3 reads CASSPWGETEAFF. CDR3 nucleotide sequence: TGTGCCAGCAGTCCCTGGGGCGAGACTGAAGCTTTCTTT.

J is TRBJ2-7 and V is TRBV3-1 (or the pseudogene TRBV3-2), with D possibly matching TRBD1 (5 bases). Germline loops: CDR1 LGHDT, CDR2 YNNKEL (reference sequence). The CDR3 consists of 14 residues. V was pared by 1 base and J by 5 bases, with 12 bases between. CDR3 nucleotide sequence: TGTGCCAGCAGCCAAGGTGCAGGGATCGACGAGCAGTACTTC. Translated, it gives CASSQGAGIDEQYF.

This clone was found once. The rearrangement uses TRBV11-2 and TRBJ2-1; 9 nucleotides line up with TRBD1. CDR3 size: 17 residues. CDR1 is SGHAT, CDR2 FQNNGV, per germline. Germline trimming cut 5 bases from V and 8 bases from J; bases unmatched to any gene: 16. The CDR3 region has the DNA TGTGCCAGCAGCCCCTACGGACCGGGACAGGGTGGAGATGAGCAGTTCTTC. Translated, it gives CASSPYGPGQGGDEQFF.

The chain employs TRBV12-3 or TRBV12-4 and TRBJ1-4, with D perhaps matching TRBD1 (5 bases). This CDR3 is 12 amino acids long. Trimming took off 3 bases at V and 7 bases at J, with 6 bases between the two ends. In DNA, the CDR3 is TGTGCCAGCAGTTTGGGGGGTGAAAAACTGTTTTTT. This sequence encodes CASSLGGEKLFF.

This sequence joins TRBV6-5 and TRBJ1-1, with 8 bases fitting TRBD1. The CDR3 has 15 residues. Germline CDR1 and CDR2: MNHEY and SVGAGI. The ends lost 4 bases at V and 4 bases at J; junction bases unmatched: 8. The CDR3 DNA sequence: TGTGCCAGCAGTTCCAGGACAGGGCGAGGCACTGAAGCTTTCTTT. It yields the protein CASSSRTGRGTEAFF.

The V and J genes are TRBV9 and TRBJ2-3; 11 bases match TRBD2. The ends lost 4 bases at V and 6 bases at J; junction bases unmatched: 10. From germline, CDR1 is SGDLS and CDR2 YYNGEE. This CDR3 is built from 16 residues. This CDR3 reads CASSTRPGLADDTQYF. The CDR3 bases are TGTGCCAGCAGCACACGACCGGGACTAGCGGATGATACGCAGTATTTT.

This clone was seen once. The genes are TRBV6-6 and TRBJ1-1; the D gene is possibly TRBD1 (6 bases). The CDR3 has 13 amino acids. V was cut by 6 bases and J by 1 base, with 9 bases left in between. In germline, CDR1 is MNHNY, CDR2 SVGAGI (reference sequence). The CDR3 is CASSQGQNTEAFF. The CDR3, as DNA: TGTGCCAGCAGCCAGGGACAGAACACTGAAGCTTTCTTT.

This clone was seen a single time. The V and J genes are TRBV28 and TRBJ2-7, with D unresolved. Trimming took 8 bases from V and 0 from J, leaving 5 bases between them. The length of the CDR3 is 11 residues. Germline loops: CDR1 MDHEN, CDR2 SYDVKM. In nucleotides, the CDR3 is TGTGCCAGCCGGAGCTCCTACGAGCAGTACTTC. It encodes CASRSSYEQYF. The whole variable domain, remainder taken from reference TRBV28 and TRBJ2-7, is DVKVTQSSRYLVKRTGEKVFLECVQDMDHENMFWYRQDPGLGLRLIYFSYDVKMKEKGDIPEGYSVSREKKERFSLILESASTNQTSMYLCASRSSYEQYFGPGTRLTVT.

With regard to this clone: No DNA is shown, since the ends of the CDR3 on it are uncertain; the CDR3 is the one TCRdb lists. The rearrangement joins TRBV12-5 to TRBJ2-1; TRBD1 is taken as the D call from the table, unchecked against the DNA. Germline CDR1 is LGHNT and CDR2 is FRNRAP. The CDR3 is 21 amino acids in total, end residues counted. The CDR3 is CASGLGRDSFGSGARGNEQFF.

This clone has only a few counts. The chain recombines TRBV28 with TRBJ1-5; D not certain. Between the trimmed V and J ends, which lost 2 bases and 7 bases, there was a span of 12 bases. The CDR3 is made up of 14 amino acids. Germline lookup yields CDR1 MDHEN and CDR2 SYDVKM. The CDR3 DNA follows: TGTGCCAGCAGTTTAAGAACCCTAAAACAGCCCCAGCATTTT. This sequence encodes CASSLRTLKQPQHF.

This chain joins TRBV30 and TRBJ2-5; possibly TRBD1 for D (5 bases). Trimming left V 2 bases short and J 2 bases short, with 6 bases between. Germline V lookup: CDR1 GTSNPN, CDR2 SVGIG (reference sequence). The CDR3 spans 12 residues. In DNA, the CDR3 is TGTGCCTGGAGTACAGGACAAGAGACCCAGTACTTC. It yields the protein CAWSTGQETQYF.